The 25 T cell receptor beta chains below all came from one sample that was sequenced in a study of T cells in Graves' hyperthyroidism and ophthalmopathy. Regions amplified from RNA transcripts were the TCR beta CDR3 regions. Primed by the HTBI set, a first-round RT-PCR was run on the TCR CDR3. Each CDR3 protein is one row after TCRdb ran MiXCR on the multiplex PCR reads. Seen here are fewer than 300,000 distinct CDR3 sequences, 20% to 25% observed once, and the top ten hold about 25%. Sequenced input: blood. These receptors all stem from a man between 35 and 55 years old with Graves' hyperthyroidism that later progressed to Graves' ophthalmopathy.

This clonotype was detected ten times or more. This chain uses TRBV6-1 with TRBJ2-7; a possible D gene is TRBD1 (6 bases). The germline V gene encodes CDR1 MNHNS and CDR2 SASEGT. The V and J ends lost 6 bases and 3 bases respectively, with 12 bases between them. The CDR3 is 13 residues long. In DNA, the CDR3 is TGTGCCAGCAGCCAGGGACAAAACTACGAGCAGTACTTC. It translates to CASSQGQNYEQYF.

This clonotype was seen many times. The chain is built from TRBV29-1 and TRBJ1-2, with D unresolved. There are 10 residues in the CDR3. CDR1 and CDR2 from the germline V gene are SQVTM and ANQGSEA. With 3 bases removed from V and 3 bases from J, the gap between germline ends came to 2 bases. In DNA form, the CDR3 reads TGCAGCGTTGACGACTATGGCTACACCTTC. This codes for CSVDDYGYTF.

Ten or more counts support this clonotype. The chain combines TRBV7-9 with TRBJ2-7, with D possibly being TRBD1 (8 bases). This CDR3 region has 15 residues. CDR1 is SEHNR, CDR2 FQNEAQ, per germline (reference sequence). Trimming removed 4 bases at V and 3 bases at J, with 16 bases between. The CDR3 nucleotides are TGTGCCAGCAGCTCTAGGGGGGGACAGGACTACGAGCAGTACTTC. Translating gives CASSSRGGQDYEQYF. Based on the CDR3 plus reference TRBV7-9 and TRBJ2-7, the full variable domain is DTGVSQNPRHKITKRGQNVTFRCDPISEHNRLYWYRQTLGQGPEFLTYFQNEAQLEKSRLLSDRFSAERPKGSFSTLEIQRTEQGDSAMYLCASSSRGGQDYEQYFGPGTRLTVT.

The table lists this clonotype with many counts. CDR3 DNA sequence: TGTGCCACTTCGGGACTTGAACATTTT. Translation: CATSGLEHF. V is TRBV6-1 and J is TRBJ1-5; the D gene is possibly TRBD1 (5 bases). The CDR3 has 9 residues. The V and J ends lost 10 bases and 16 bases respectively, with 14 bases between them. CDR1 MNHNS and CDR2 SASEGT come from the germline V gene.

This chain uses TRBV11-3 with TRBJ2-5, with 14 nucleotides matching TRBD2. V was pared by 3 bases and J by 5 bases, with 5 bases of the junction left unmatched. Per the germline V gene, CDR1 is SGHNT and CDR2 is YENEEA. The CDR3 has 16 residues. The CDR3 DNA sequence: TGTGCCAGCAGCTTGGGACTAGCGGGAGTTTTGGAGACCCAGTACTTC. Residues: CASSLGLAGVLETQYF.

This clonotype came up many times. The chain uses TRBV20-1 and TRBJ2-7; D not certain. V shed 6 bases and J shed 0 bases, with 15 bases lying between them. The CDR3 totals 14 residues. The germline V gene encodes CDR1 DFQATT and CDR2 SNEGSKA (reference sequence). The CDR3 nucleotides are TGCAGTGCGCTGCTATTTGAAAGCTCCTACGAGCAGTACTTC. It specifies CSALLFESSYEQYF.

The chain couples TRBV18 to TRBJ1-5; D unresolved. V lost 4 bases and J 2 bases, leaving 9 bases between the germline ends. CDR3 length: 14 residues. Germline CDR1 is KGHSH and CDR2 is LQKENI. The CDR3 loop is CASSRGEGNQPQHF. The CDR3 region has the DNA TGTGCCAGCTCACGGGGAGAGGGCAATCAGCCCCAGCATTTT.

This clonotype was observed at least ten times. V is TRBV7-6 and J is TRBJ2-7; unclear D gene. CDR3 size: 12 residues. CDR1 is SGHVS and CDR2 is FNYEAQ in the germline V gene. Trimming removed 5 bases at V and 3 bases at J, with 8 bases between. This CDR3 reads CASSPYCYEQYF. The CDR3 DNA follows: TGTGCCAGCAGCCCCTACTGCTACGAGCAGTACTTC.

The rearrangement uses TRBV12-3 or TRBV12-4 and TRBJ2-5, with 10 bases aligning to TRBD2. The CDR3 runs to 15 residues. The V and J ends lost 7 bases and 0 bases, in that order; junction bases with no gene match: 5. CDR3 residues: CASTRTSGNQETQYF. The CDR3 DNA sequence: TGTGCCAGCACCCGGACTAGCGGCAACCAAGAGACCCAGTACTTC.

This clonotype was detected ten times or more. V is TRBV20-1 and J is TRBJ2-7; 9 nucleotides agree with TRBD2. Germline CDR1 is DFQATT and CDR2 is SNEGSKA (reference sequence). The CDR3 spans 15 residues. V was pared by 3 bases and J by 2 bases, with 8 bases of the junction left unmatched. CDR3 nucleotide sequence: TGCAGTGCTAGGCGTTCTGCGGGAGGGACCTACGAGCAGTACTTC. Amino acid sequence: CSARRSAGGTYEQYF.

This clonotype was recorded many times. This chain connects TRBV6-1 to TRBJ1-2, with D maybe TRBD1 (6 bases). CDR1 is MNHNS, CDR2 SASEGT, per germline. V was pared by 8 bases and J by 2 bases, with 15 bases between. The CDR3 is 14 amino acids. The CDR3 DNA reads as TGTGCCAGCCAGGGGAATAACAAGAACTATGGCTACACCTTC. It specifies CASQGNNKNYGYTF.

This clonotype was detected ten times or more. The chain combines TRBV14 with TRBJ2-4; 8 bases fit TRBD2. The CDR3 is made up of 14 amino acids. V lost 3 bases and J lost 9; bases outside the gene matches: 7. Germline CDR1 is SGHDN and CDR2 is FVKESK. The CDR3 DNA is TGTGCCAGCAGCCAGAGCGGGAGAGTAGGCATTCAGTACTTC. Its protein is CASSQSGRVGIQYF.

This clonotype has only a few counts. The chain joins TRBV20-1 to TRBJ1-2; D is perhaps TRBD1 (6 bases). Germline CDR1 reads DFQATT; CDR2 reads SNEGSKA (reference sequence). V was trimmed by 4 bases and J by 5 bases, leaving 14 bases between them. CDR3 size: 13 residues. CDR3 residues: CSAKDSGNYGYTF. DNA of the CDR3: TGCAGTGCTAAGGACAGCGGCAATTATGGCTACACCTTC.

This clonotype was recorded at least ten times. The chain employs TRBV6-5 and TRBJ2-7; the D gene is possibly TRBD2 (6 bases). Germline-derived CDR1 and CDR2 are MNHEY and SVGAGI. Trimming cost V 10 bases and J 2 bases, with 18 bases left between them. The CDR3 contains 14 residues. The CDR3: CAITPSTGAYEQYF. The DNA for the CDR3 is TGTGCCATCACCCCCTCGACGGGGGCCTACGAGCAGTACTTC.

This clonotype was observed many times. This chain uses TRBV30 with TRBJ2-7; D not certain. The CDR3 covers 15 residues. Germline loops: CDR1 GTSNPN, CDR2 SVGIG (reference sequence). V was cut by 0 bases and J by 0 bases, with 12 bases left in between. The chain's CDR3 is CAWSVRQVISYEQYF. In nucleotides, the CDR3 is TGTGCCTGGAGTGTACGTCAGGTGATCTCCTACGAGCAGTACTTC.

Ten or more counts support this clonotype. The chain links TRBV30 to TRBJ1-1; D is uncertain. Trimming left V 2 bases short and J 1 base short, with 11 bases between. This CDR3 is 14 amino acids long. CDR1 is GTSNPN and CDR2 is SVGIG in the germline V gene (reference sequence). The CDR3 loop is CAWSLETANTEAFF. The CDR3 DNA is TGTGCCTGGAGTCTTGAGACGGCGAACACTGAAGCTTTCTTT.

This clonotype appeared many times. The V call is TRBV7-9, the J call TRBJ2-7; D might be TRBD1 (6 bases). Trimming left V 5 bases short and J 3 bases short, with 14 bases between. Germline CDR1 SEHNR, CDR2 FQNEAQ (reference sequence). This CDR3 contains 14 residues. Here the CDR3 reads CASSRTGTLYEQYF. CDR3 bases: TGTGCCAGCAGCAGAACAGGGACCCTCTACGAGCAGTACTTC.

Ten or more counts support this clonotype. The genes are TRBV12-3 or TRBV12-4 and TRBJ1-2; maybe TRBD1 (5 bases). This CDR3 region has 13 residues. V lost 3 bases and J lost 12, with 17 bases in between. CDR3 nucleotides: TGTGCCAGCAGTTTGGGGCAGGGCCTTAAGCACACCTTC. Protein product: CASSLGQGLKHTF.

This clonotype was seen ten or more times. The chain uses TRBV27 and TRBJ1-5; D remains ambiguous. V lost 0 bases and J 1 base, leaving 10 bases between the germline ends. Looked up from germline, CDR1 is MNHEY and CDR2 is SMNVEV (reference sequence). The CDR3 has 16 residues. The CDR3 sequence: CASSLSPGLSNQPQHF. CDR3 coding DNA: TGTGCCAGCAGTTTATCCCCGGGGTTAAGCAATCAGCCCCAGCATTTT.

This chain uses TRBV20-1 with TRBJ2-7, with TRBD2 matching over 8 bases. Germline CDR1 is DFQATT and CDR2 is SNEGSKA (reference sequence). The CDR3 is made up of 14 amino acids. The J segment lost 5 bases and the V segment lost 3 bases, leaving 9 bases of the junction unmatched. This chain's CDR3 is CSASDGGGINEQYF. The CDR3, as DNA: TGCAGTGCTAGTGATGGCGGGGGGATAAACGAGCAGTACTTC.

This clonotype came up many times. The genes are TRBV7-6 and TRBJ2-7; 11 bases map to TRBD2. Trimming took 5 bases from V and 0 from J; bases not matched to a gene: 6. The CDR3 is 16 residues long. CDR1 SGHVS and CDR2 FNYEAQ come from the germline V gene. This CDR3 is CASSPGTSGVSYEQYF. CDR3 sequence (DNA): TGTGCCAGCAGCCCCGGGACTAGCGGAGTCTCCTACGAGCAGTACTTC. Supplemented by reference TRBV7-6 and TRBJ2-7, the full variable domain reads GAGVSQSPRYKVTKRGQDVALRCDPISGHVSLYWYRQALGQGPEFLTYFNYEAQQDKSGLPNDRFSAERPEGSISTLTIQRTEQRDSAMYRCASSPGTSGVSYEQYFGPGTRLTVT.

This clonotype was counted ten times or more. This chain joins TRBV2 and TRBJ2-7; no definite D call. Trimming pared 2 bases from V and 2 bases from J, leaving 13 bases between. This CDR3 comprises 15 residues. Germline CDR1 and CDR2: SNHLY and FYNNEI. The CDR3 is CASSELVAETYEQYF. The CDR3 DNA reads as TGTGCCAGCAGTGAACTAGTAGCTGAGACCTACGAGCAGTACTTC.

The CDR3 reads CASSPRSWASGTNGQETQYF. CDR3 bases: TGTGCCAGCAGCCCCAGGAGTTGGGCTAGCGGGACTAATGGACAAGAGACCCAGTACTTC. This chain uses TRBV6-2 or TRBV6-3 with TRBJ2-5; 9 bases map to TRBD2. The germline gives CDR1 MNHEY, CDR2 SVGEGT. V lost 6 bases to trimming and J lost 2 bases; unmatched junction nucleotides: 22. The CDR3 loop spans 20 amino acids.

The chain is built from TRBV19 and TRBJ1-2; no firm D call. Germline loops: CDR1 LNHDA, CDR2 SQIVND (reference sequence). V was trimmed by 4 bases and J by 3 bases, leaving 12 bases between them. The CDR3 length is 14 residues. This chain's CDR3 is CASSTPGSYYGYTF. In nucleotides, the CDR3 is TGTGCCAGTAGTACCCCGGGCAGCTACTATGGCTACACCTTC.

This clonotype came up a few times. This chain uses TRBV29-1 with TRBJ2-7; 8 bases align to TRBD1. The CDR3 runs to 13 residues. V lost 6 bases, J lost 6 bases, and 10 bases stayed unmatched. In germline, CDR1 is SQVTM, CDR2 ANQGSEA. Here the CDR3 reads CSVDPGTGPEQYF. CDR3 sequence (DNA): TGCAGCGTGGACCCCGGGACAGGACCCGAGCAGTACTTC.